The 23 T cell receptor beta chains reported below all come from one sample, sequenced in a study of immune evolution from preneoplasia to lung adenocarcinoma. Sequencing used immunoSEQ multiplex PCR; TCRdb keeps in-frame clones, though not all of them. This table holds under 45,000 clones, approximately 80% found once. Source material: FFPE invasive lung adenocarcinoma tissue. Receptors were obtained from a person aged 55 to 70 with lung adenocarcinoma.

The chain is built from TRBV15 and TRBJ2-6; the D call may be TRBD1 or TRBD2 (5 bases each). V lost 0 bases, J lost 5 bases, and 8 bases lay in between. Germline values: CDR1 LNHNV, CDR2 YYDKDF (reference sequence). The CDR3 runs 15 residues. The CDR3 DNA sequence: TGTGCCACCAGCAGAGATCAGGGACGGGCCAACGTCCTGACTTTC. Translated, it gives CATSRDQGRANVLTF.

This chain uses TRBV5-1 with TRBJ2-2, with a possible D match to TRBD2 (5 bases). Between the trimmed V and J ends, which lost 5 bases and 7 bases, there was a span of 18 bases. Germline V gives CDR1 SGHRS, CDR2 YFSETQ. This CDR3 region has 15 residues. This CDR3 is CASSEAGPLDGELFF. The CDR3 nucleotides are TGCGCCAGCAGTGAGGCGGGCCCTTTGGACGGGGAGCTGTTTTTT. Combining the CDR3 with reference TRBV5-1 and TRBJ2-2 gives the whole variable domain KAGVTQTPRYLIKTRGQQVTLSCSPISGHRSVSWYQQTPGQGLQFLFEYFSETQRNKGNFPGRFSGRQFSNSRSEMNVSTLELGDSALYLCASSEAGPLDGELFFGEGSRLTVL.

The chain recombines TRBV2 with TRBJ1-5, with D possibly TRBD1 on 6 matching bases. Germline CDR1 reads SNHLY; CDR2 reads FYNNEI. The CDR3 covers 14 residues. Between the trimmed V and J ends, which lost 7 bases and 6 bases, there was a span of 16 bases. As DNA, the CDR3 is TGTGCCAGCACCCTGAACAGGGAGAGTCAGCCCCAGCATTTT. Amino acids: CASTLNRESQPQHF.

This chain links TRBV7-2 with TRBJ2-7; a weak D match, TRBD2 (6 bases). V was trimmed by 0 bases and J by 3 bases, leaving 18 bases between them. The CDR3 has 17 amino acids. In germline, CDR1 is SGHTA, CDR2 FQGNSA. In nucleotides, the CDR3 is TGTGCCAGCAGCTTAGCGCGGCGCGGGATGAGCTTCTACGAGCAGTACTTC. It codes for CASSLARRGMSFYEQYF.

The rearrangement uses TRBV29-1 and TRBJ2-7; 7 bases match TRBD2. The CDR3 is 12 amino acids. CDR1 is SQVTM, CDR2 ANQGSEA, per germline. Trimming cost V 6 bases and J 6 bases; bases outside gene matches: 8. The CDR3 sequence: CSVARGVTEQYF. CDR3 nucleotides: TGCAGCGTGGCCCGGGGGGTTACCGAGCAGTACTTC.

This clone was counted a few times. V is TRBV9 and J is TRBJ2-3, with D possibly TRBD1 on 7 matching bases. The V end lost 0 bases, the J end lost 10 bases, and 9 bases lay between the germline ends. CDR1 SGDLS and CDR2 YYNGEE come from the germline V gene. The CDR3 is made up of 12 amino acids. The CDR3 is CASSVAGGPQYF. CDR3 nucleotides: TGTGCCAGCAGCGTAGCAGGGGGGCCGCAGTATTTT.

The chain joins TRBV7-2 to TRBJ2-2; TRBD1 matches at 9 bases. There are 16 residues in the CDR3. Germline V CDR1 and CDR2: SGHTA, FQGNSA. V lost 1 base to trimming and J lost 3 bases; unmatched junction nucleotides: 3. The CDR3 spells CASSLGDRAHTGELFF. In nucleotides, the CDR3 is TGTGCCAGCAGCTTAGGGGACAGGGCCCACACCGGGGAGCTGTTTTTT.

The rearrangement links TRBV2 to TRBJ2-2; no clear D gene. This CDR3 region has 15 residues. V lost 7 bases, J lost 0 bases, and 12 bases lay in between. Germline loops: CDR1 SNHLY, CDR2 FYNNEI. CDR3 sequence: CASNVEQTNTGELFF. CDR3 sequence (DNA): TGTGCCAGCAACGTAGAACAAACGAACACCGGGGAGCTGTTTTTT.

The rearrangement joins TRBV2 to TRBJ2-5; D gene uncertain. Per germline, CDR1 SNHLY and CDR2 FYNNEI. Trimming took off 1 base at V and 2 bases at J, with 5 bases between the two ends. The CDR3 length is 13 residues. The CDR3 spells CASSEVSQETQYF. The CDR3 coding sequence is TGTGCCAGCAGTGAAGTCAGTCAAGAGACCCAGTACTTC.

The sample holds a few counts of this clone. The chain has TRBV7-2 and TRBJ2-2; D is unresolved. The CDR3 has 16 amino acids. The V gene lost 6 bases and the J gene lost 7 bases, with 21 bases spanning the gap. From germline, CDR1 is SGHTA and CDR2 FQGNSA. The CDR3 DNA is TGTGCCAGCAGGCGAACTAACTCGGGCACGGGCGGGGAGCTGTTTTTT. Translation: CASRRTNSGTGGELFF.

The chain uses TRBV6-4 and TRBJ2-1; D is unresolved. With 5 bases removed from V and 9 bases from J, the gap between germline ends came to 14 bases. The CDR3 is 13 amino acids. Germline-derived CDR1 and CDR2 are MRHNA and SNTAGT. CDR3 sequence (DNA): TGTGCCAGCAGTCCCGGACCGGAGATTGAGCAGTTCTTC. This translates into CASSPGPEIEQFF.

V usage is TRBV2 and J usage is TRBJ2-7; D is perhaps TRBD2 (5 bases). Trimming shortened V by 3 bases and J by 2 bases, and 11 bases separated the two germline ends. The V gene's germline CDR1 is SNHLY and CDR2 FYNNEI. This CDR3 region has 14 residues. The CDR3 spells CASSDTEGAYEQYF. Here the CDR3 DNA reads TGTGCCAGCAGTGACACAGAGGGCGCCTACGAGCAGTACTTC. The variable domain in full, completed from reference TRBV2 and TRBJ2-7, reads EPEVTQTPSHQVTQMGQEVILRCVPISNHLYFYWYRQILGQKVEFLVSFYNNEISEKSEIFDDQFSVERPDGSNFTLKIRSTKLEDSAMYFCASSDTEGAYEQYFGPGTRLTVT.

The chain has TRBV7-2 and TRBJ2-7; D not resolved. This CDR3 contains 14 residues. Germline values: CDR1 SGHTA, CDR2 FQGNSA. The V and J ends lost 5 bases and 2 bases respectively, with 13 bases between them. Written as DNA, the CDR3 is TGTGCCAGCAGCCGTAATCCGGGCGCCTACGAGCAGTACTTC. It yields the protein CASSRNPGAYEQYF.

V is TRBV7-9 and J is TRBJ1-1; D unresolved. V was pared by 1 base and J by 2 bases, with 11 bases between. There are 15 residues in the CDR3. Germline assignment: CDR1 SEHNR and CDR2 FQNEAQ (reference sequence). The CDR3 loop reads CASSLGHSKNTEAFF. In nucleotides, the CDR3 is TGTGCCAGCAGCTTAGGGCACAGCAAAAACACTGAAGCTTTCTTT.

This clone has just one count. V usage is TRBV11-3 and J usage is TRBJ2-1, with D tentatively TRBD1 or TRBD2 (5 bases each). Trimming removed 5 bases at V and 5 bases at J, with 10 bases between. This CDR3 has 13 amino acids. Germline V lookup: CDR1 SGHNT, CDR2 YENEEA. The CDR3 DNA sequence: TGTGCCAGCAGCCTGGGACCCAACAATGAGCAGTTCTTC. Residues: CASSLGPNNEQFF. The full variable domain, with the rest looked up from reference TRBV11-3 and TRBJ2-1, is EAGVVQSPRYKIIEKKQPVAFWCNPISGHNTLYWYLQNLGQGPELLIRYENEEAVDDSQLPKDRFSAERLKGVDSTLKIQPAELGDSAVYLCASSLGPNNEQFFGPGTRLTVL.

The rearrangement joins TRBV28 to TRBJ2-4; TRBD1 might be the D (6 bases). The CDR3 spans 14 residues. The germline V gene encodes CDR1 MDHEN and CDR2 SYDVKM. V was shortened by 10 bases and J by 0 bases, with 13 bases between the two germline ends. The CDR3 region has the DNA TGTGCCAACCTACAGGGTATAGCCAAAAACATTCAGTACTTC. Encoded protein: CANLQGIAKNIQYF.

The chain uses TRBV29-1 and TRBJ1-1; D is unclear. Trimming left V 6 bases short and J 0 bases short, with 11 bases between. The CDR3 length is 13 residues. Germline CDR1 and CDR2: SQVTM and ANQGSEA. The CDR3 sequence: CSVSTSLNTEAFF. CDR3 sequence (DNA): TGCAGCGTATCCACAAGCTTGAACACTGAAGCTTTCTTT.

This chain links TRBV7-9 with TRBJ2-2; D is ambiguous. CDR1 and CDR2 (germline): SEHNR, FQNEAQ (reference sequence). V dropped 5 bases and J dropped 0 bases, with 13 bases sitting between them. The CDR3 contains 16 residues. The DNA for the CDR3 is TGTGCCAGCAGCCGGCCGGGCAGCGCGAACACCGGGGAGCTGTTTTTT. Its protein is CASSRPGSANTGELFF.

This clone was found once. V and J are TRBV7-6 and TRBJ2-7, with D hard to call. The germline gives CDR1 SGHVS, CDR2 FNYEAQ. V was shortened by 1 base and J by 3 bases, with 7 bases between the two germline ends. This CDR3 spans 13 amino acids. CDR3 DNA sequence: TGTGCCAGCAGCTTAGAGGTAGGCTACGAGCAGTACTTC. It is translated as CASSLEVGYEQYF.

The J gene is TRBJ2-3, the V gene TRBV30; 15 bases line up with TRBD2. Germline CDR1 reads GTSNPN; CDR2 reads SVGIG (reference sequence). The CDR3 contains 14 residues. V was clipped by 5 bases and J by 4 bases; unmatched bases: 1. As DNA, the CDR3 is TGTGCCTGGGGGACTAGCGGGAGGCCAGATACGCAGTATTTT. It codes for CAWGTSGRPDTQYF.

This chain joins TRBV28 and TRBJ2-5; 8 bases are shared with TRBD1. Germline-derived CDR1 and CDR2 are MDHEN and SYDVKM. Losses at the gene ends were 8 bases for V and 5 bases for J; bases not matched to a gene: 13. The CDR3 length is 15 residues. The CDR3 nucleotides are TGTGCCAGCGCTACCCCGACAGGGGCGAACGAGACCCAGTACTTC. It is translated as CASATPTGANETQYF.

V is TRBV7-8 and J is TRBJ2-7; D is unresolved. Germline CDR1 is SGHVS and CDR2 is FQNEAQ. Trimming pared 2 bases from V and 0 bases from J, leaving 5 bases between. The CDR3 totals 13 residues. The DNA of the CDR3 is TGTGCCAGCAGCTTAACCAGCTCCTACGAGCAGTACTTC. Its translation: CASSLTSSYEQYF.

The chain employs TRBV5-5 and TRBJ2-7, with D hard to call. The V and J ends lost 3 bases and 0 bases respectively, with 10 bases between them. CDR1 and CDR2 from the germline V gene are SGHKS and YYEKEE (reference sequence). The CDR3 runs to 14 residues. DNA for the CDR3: TGTGCCAGCAGCTCCGAGCCCCTCTCCTACGAGCAGTACTTC. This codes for CASSSEPLSYEQYF. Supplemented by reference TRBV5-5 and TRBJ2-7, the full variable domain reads DAGVTQSPTHLIKTRGQQVTLRCSPISGHKSVSWYQQVLGQGPQFIFQYYEKEERGRGNFPDRFSARQFPNYSSELNVNALLLGDSALYLCASSSEPLSYEQYFGPGTRLTVT.